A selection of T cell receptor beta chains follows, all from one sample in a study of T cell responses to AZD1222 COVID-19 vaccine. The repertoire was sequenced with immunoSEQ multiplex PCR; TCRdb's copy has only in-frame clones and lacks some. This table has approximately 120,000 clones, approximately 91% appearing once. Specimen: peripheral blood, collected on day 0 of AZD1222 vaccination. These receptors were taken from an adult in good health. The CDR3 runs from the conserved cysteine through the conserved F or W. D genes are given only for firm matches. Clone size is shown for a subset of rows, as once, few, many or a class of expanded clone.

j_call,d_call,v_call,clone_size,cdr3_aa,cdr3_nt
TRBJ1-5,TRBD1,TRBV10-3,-,CAIRPGGDQPQHF,TGTGCCATCAGACCAGGGGGCGATCAGCCCCAGCATTTT
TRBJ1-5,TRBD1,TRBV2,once,CASSGQGGGNQPQHF,TGTGCCAGCAGTGGACAGGGAGGAGGCAATCAGCCCCAGCATTTT
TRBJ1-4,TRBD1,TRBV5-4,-,CASSERQGANEKLFF,TGTGCCAGCAGCGAACGACAGGGGGCTAATGAAAAACTGTTTTTT
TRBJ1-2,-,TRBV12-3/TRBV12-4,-,CASSLMEGNGYTF,TGTGCCAGCAGTTTAATGGAGGGGAATGGCTACACCTTC
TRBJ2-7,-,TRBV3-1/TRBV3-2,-,CASSKGPPGLQEQYF,TGTGCCAGCAGCAAGGGGCCCCCGGGACTCCAGGAGCAGTACTTC
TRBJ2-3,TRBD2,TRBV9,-,CASSVEPGLAGAPTDTQYF,TGTGCCAGCAGCGTGGAACCCGGACTAGCGGGGGCCCCAACAGATACGCAGTATTTT
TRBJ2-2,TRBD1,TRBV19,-,CASSQRTGFTGELFF,TGTGCCAGTAGCCAGAGGACAGGGTTCACCGGGGAGCTGTTTTTT
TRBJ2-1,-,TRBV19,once,CASRRYNEQFF,TGTGCCAGTAGACGGTACAATGAGCAGTTCTTC
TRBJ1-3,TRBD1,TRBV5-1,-,CASTEGTAAGNTIYF,TGCGCCAGCACTGAAGGGACAGCGGCAGGAAACACCATATATTTT
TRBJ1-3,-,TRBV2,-,CASSVDIYSGNTIYF,TGTGCCAGCAGTGTGGACATCTACTCTGGAAACACCATATATTTT
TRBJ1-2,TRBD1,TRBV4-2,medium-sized,CASSQDPQGELSYGYTF,TGTGCCAGCAGCCAAGATCCACAGGGGGAACTTAGCTATGGCTACACCTTC
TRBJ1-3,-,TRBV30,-,CAWSPVGRYSGNTIYF,TGTGCCTGGAGCCCCGTGGGGCGGTACTCTGGAAACACCATATATTTT
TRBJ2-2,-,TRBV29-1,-,CSVGSEANTGELFF,TGCAGCGTTGGATCAGAGGCGAACACCGGGGAGCTGTTTTTT
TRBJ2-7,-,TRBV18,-,CASSPPPQGPKSQQYF,TGTGCCAGCTCACCACCGCCTCAGGGGCCGAAATCACAGCAGTACTTC
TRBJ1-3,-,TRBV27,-,CASSGPGNTIYF,TGTGCCAGCAGTGGACCTGGAAACACCATATATTTT
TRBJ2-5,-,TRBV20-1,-,CSASTFRTQYF,TGCAGTGCTAGCACTTTTAGGACCCAGTACTTC
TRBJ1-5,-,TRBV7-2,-,CASSLVGGESNQPQHF,TGTGCCAGCAGCTTAGTTGGGGGGGAGAGCAATCAGCCCCAGCATTTT
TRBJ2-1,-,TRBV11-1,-,CASSQDTYNEQFF,TGTGCCAGCAGCCAAGACACTTACAATGAGCAGTTCTTC
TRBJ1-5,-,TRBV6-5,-,CASSYNGAYSNQPQHF,TGTGCCAGCAGTTACAATGGGGCTTATAGCAATCAGCCCCAGCATTTT
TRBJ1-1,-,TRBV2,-,CASSGPASTHLLAFF,TGTGCCAGCAGTGGCCCCGCATCCACTCACTTATTAGCTTTCTTT
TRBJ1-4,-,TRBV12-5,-,CASGPTDSWEKLFF,TGTGCTAGTGGCCCCACGGACAGTTGGGAAAAACTGTTTTTT
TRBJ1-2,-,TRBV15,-,CATSRDGGRANYGYTF,TGTGCCACCAGCAGAGATGGTGGCAGAGCTAACTATGGCTACACCTTC
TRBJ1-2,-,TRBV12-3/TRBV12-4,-,CASSLEGTGYTF,TGTGCCAGCAGTTTAGAGGGTACGGGCTACACCTTC
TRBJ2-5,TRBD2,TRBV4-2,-,CASSQDLPAGGRETQYF,TGTGCCAGCAGCCAAGATCTTCCGGCGGGAGGGCGCGAGACCCAGTACTTC
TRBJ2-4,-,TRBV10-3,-,CAISERPGSNIQYF,TGTGCCATCAGTGAAAGGCCAGGGTCAAACATTCAGTACTTC
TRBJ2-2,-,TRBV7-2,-,CASSPEGTGELFF,TGTGCCAGCAGCCCAGAGGGCACCGGGGAGCTGTTTTTT
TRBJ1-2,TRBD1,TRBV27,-,CASSLTGQDHYTF,TGTGCCAGCAGTTTAACAGGACAGGATCACTACACCTTC
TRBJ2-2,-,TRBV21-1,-,CASSNRPGGPGELFF,TGTGCCAGCAGCAACCGTCCCGGGGGGCCCGGGGAGCTGTTTTTT
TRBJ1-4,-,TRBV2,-,CASSEQTEKLFF,TGTGCCAGCAGTGAACAGACTGAAAAACTGTTTTTT